Below are 5 T cell receptor beta chains sequenced from a single sample in a study of long-term antiretroviral therapy in people with HIV. Sequencing relied on immunoSEQ assay v3.0, run at survey level. The protocol was immunoSEQ multiplex PCR, while the TCRdb copy is restricted to in-frame clones and leaves out a portion. This sample yields under 50,000 clones, of which 94% are seen a single time; 2% to 2.5% belongs to the top ten. The sequences come from unsorted PBMCs, collected roughly 9.4 years after starting antiretroviral therapy. The receptors originated from a man under 40 with HIV.

This clone was detected a few times. The chain is built from TRBV10-2 and TRBJ1-5; perhaps TRBD1 as D (5 bases). CDR1 and CDR2 from the germline V gene are WSHSY and SAAADI. The CDR3 covers 14 residues. The V gene lost 6 bases and the J gene lost 0 bases, with 9 bases spanning the gap. The chain's CDR3 is CASSRANSNQPQHF. The CDR3 DNA follows: TGCGCCAGCAGCAGGGCGAATAGCAATCAGCCCCAGCATTTT.

The gene calls are TRBV30 and TRBJ1-2; 9 bases are a match to TRBD1. Germline CDR1 and CDR2: GTSNPN and SVGIG (reference sequence). There are 16 residues in the CDR3. Trimming cost V 4 bases and J 3 bases; bases outside gene matches: 12. The CDR3 spells CAWIPTNRGPDYGYTF. Here the CDR3 DNA reads TGTGCCTGGATACCCACAAACAGGGGGCCTGACTATGGCTACACCTTC.

This chain uses TRBV4-1 with TRBJ2-7; TRBD1 aligns across 8 bases. The length of the CDR3 is 15 residues. V shed 2 bases and J 1 base; nucleotides not matched to a gene: 4. Germline V gene lookup returns CDR1 MGHRA and CDR2 YSYEKL. This CDR3 reads CASSQTWTGSYEQYF. CDR3 DNA: TGCGCCAGCAGCCAAACCTGGACAGGGTCCTACGAGCAGTACTTC.

The V call is TRBV18, the J call TRBJ2-5; TRBD2 might be the D (6 bases). From germline, CDR1 is KGHSH and CDR2 LQKENI. The V end was cut by 2 bases, the J end by 4 bases, with 8 bases between. The CDR3 is 13 residues long. The CDR3 sequence is CASSPEAGETQYF. For the CDR3, the DNA is TGTGCCAGCTCACCAGAAGCGGGAGAGACCCAGTACTTC.

The V gene is TRBV5-1, the J gene TRBJ1-1; tentatively, D is TRBD1 (6 bases). The CDR3 sequence is 17 residues long. From germline, CDR1 is SGHRS and CDR2 YFSETQ. Deletions cut 3 bases from V and 6 bases from J, with 24 bases between. CDR3 in DNA: TGCGCCAGCAGCTATTCGCCGGGGGGCGCCCTGAGGGCTGAAGCTTTCTTT. Residues: CASSYSPGGALRAEAFF. Looking up the rest from reference TRBV5-1 and TRBJ1-1 gives the full variable domain: KAGVTQTPRYLIKTRGQQVTLSCSPISGHRSVSWYQQTPGQGLQFLFEYFSETQRNKGNFPGRFSGRQFSNSRSEMNVSTLELGDSALYLCASSYSPGGALRAEAFFGQGTRLTVV.